The entry below gives a single T cell receptor (beta chain) sequence along with its context. This specimen comes from a study of blood T cell repertoires in COVID-19. The V gene lost 7 bases and the J gene lost 0 bases, with 9 bases spanning the gap. The CDR3 is made up of 14 amino acids. The germline gives CDR1 SNHLY, CDR2 FYNNEI. The table came from immunoSEQ multiplex PCR; TCRdb's copy has only in-frame clones and leaves some out. The sample has about 180,000 clones, more than 75% seen once. V gene TRBV2 combines with J gene TRBJ2-2; D is perhaps TRBD2 (7 bases). This receptor was identified in a woman in her twenties or thirties who had recovered from COVID-19. The sample consisted of PBMCs or T cells enriched from blood (not recorded which). CDR3 DNA sequence: TGTGCCAGCAAGCGGGACACGAACACCGGGGAGCTGTTTTTT. Protein: CASKRDTNTGELFF.